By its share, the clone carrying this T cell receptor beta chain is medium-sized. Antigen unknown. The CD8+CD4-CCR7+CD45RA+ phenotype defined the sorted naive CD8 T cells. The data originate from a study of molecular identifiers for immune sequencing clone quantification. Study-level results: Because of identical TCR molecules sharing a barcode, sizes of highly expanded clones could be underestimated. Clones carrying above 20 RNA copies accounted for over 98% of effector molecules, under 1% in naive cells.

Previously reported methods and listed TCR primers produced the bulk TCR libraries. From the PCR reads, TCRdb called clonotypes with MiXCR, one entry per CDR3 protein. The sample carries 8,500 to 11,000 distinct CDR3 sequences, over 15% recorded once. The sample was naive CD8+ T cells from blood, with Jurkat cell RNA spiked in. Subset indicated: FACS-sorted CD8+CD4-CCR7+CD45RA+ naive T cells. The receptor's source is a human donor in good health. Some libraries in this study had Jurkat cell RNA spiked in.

The CDR3 spells CSVRQDNQPQHF. CDR3 nucleotide sequence: TGCAGCGTTCGGCAGGACAATCAGCCCCAGCATTTT. The chain joins TRBV29-1 to TRBJ1-5; D ambiguous. Germline CDR1 is SQVTM and CDR2 is ANQGSEA. V shed 5 bases and J shed 3 bases, with 8 bases lying between them. The CDR3 contains 12 residues.